The 27 T cell receptor beta chains listed next were all sequenced from one sample in a study of shared clonotypes between healthy human individuals. Only in-frame clones appear in the TCRdb table, and some are missing; sequencing was by immunoSEQ multiplex PCR. The table lists approximately 330,000 clones, about 73% of them singletons, with about 10% in the top ten. Sequencing used memory CD4+ T cells sorted from blood. The sample's subset: CD45RA-negative fraction. Source of these receptors: a man aged 25-45 years in good health.

This clone was detected only a few times. This chain connects TRBV2 to TRBJ1-4; the match to TRBD1 covers 9 bases. The CDR3 length is 15 residues. V dropped 7 bases and J dropped 7; count of bases not matched to a gene: 10. Germline-derived CDR1 and CDR2 are SNHLY and FYNNEI. The CDR3 coding sequence is TGTGCCAGCAACCCCCGTCCGGGACAGGGTGAAAAACTGTTTTTT. Its translation is CASNPRPGQGEKLFF.

The CDR3 loop reads CASSLGTLSGWWYEQYF. The CDR3 DNA reads as TGTGCCAGCAGCTTAGGGACATTGAGCGGTTGGTGGTACGAGCAGTACTTC. This chain connects TRBV9 to TRBJ2-7; the D gene is possibly TRBD1 (6 bases). Germline V gene lookup returns CDR1 SGDLS and CDR2 YYNGEE. The CDR3 is made up of 17 amino acids. V gave up 4 bases and J gave up 4 bases, with 24 bases separating them.

The V call is TRBV5-5, the J call TRBJ2-1; 9 bases are shared with TRBD1. This CDR3 has 16 amino acids. The V and J ends lost 4 bases and 5 bases, in that order; junction bases with no gene match: 10. Germline CDR1 and CDR2: SGHKS and YYEKEE (reference sequence). The CDR3 nucleotides are TGTGCCAGCAGCCCGGTCGGGACAGGGATTGACAATGAGCAGTTCTTC. Encoded protein: CASSPVGTGIDNEQFF.

The rearrangement links TRBV7-9 to TRBJ2-5; 8 bases fit TRBD2. Trimming at V came to 1 base and at J to 5 bases, leaving 9 bases not matched to a gene. The CDR3 has 16 residues. The germline V gene has CDR1 SEHNR and CDR2 FQNEAQ (reference sequence). CDR3 amino acids: CASSLGAAGAGETQYF. DNA of the CDR3: TGTGCCAGCAGCTTAGGGGCAGCGGGAGCTGGGGAGACCCAGTACTTC.

The chain carries TRBV25-1 and TRBJ2-7, with 7 bases lining up with TRBD1. J lost 6 bases, V lost 5 bases, and 7 bases had no gene match. The CDR3 extends over 13 amino acids. Germline lookup yields CDR1 MGHDK and CDR2 SYGVNS. The CDR3, as DNA: TGTGCCAGCAGTAACAAGGGGGCCTCCGAGCAGTACTTC. It specifies CASSNKGASEQYF.

V gene TRBV6-1 combines with J gene TRBJ1-2; 10 nucleotides line up with TRBD1. V lost 6 bases, J lost 7 bases, and 11 bases stayed unmatched. This CDR3 comprises 15 residues. Per germline, CDR1 MNHNS and CDR2 SASEGT. CDR3 DNA sequence: TGTGCCAGCAGCCGCCCCGGGACAGGGGTCAGTGGCTACACCTTC. As protein: CASSRPGTGVSGYTF.

This clone was found a few times. This sequence joins TRBV14 and TRBJ2-1; D uncertain. The CDR3 spans 11 residues. The V and J ends lost 3 bases and 8 bases respectively, with 5 bases between them. Germline loops: CDR1 SGHDN, CDR2 FVKESK. CDR3 sequence reads: CASSHSHEQFF. CDR3 bases: TGTGCCAGCAGCCACAGTCATGAGCAGTTCTTC. Drawing the rest from reference TRBV14 and TRBJ2-1, the complete variable domain is EAGVTQFPSHSVIEKGQTVTLRCDPISGHDNLYWYRRVMGKEIKFLLHFVKESKQDESGMPNNRFLAERTGGTYSTLKVQPAELEDSGVYFCASSHSHEQFFGPGTRLTVL.

This chain connects TRBV2 to TRBJ2-7, with D perhaps being TRBD1 or TRBD2 (5 bases each). This CDR3 region has 12 residues. Trimming pared 11 bases from V and 2 bases from J, leaving 13 bases between. Per germline, CDR1 SNHLY and CDR2 FYNNEI. The CDR3 DNA sequence: TGTGCCGCGCAGACGGGACCCTACGAGCAGTACTTC. It yields the protein CAAQTGPYEQYF.

The table lists this clone with a count of one. The chain is built from TRBV7-3 and TRBJ2-1, with D perhaps TRBD1 (6 bases). CDR1 is SGHTA and CDR2 is FQGTGA in the germline V gene. The CDR3 has 15 residues. V was clipped by 0 bases and J by 4 bases, with 10 bases between them. CDR3 sequence reads: CASSLTRGSYNEQFF. In nucleotides, the CDR3 is TGTGCCAGCAGCTTAACCAGGGGATCGTACAATGAGCAGTTCTTC.

This chain uses TRBV7-6 with TRBJ1-3; D uncertain. The CDR3 is 14 amino acids. Trimming took 2 bases from V and 5 from J, leaving 10 bases between them. Germline assignment: CDR1 SGHVS and CDR2 FNYEAQ. The CDR3: CASSLSGSRNTIYF. Written as DNA, the CDR3 is TGTGCCAGCAGCTTATCTGGATCGAGAAACACCATATATTTT.

This clone has more than one count but fewer than ten. The CDR3 loop reads CASSLNRGTGELFF. CDR3 DNA: TGTGCCAGCAGCCTGAACAGGGGCACCGGGGAGCTGTTTTTT. V is TRBV7-3 and J is TRBJ2-2, with 7 bases identical to TRBD1. Germline loops: CDR1 SGHTA, CDR2 FQGTGA. The CDR3 is 14 residues long. Unmatched junction bases numbered 4, after V lost 5 bases and J lost 4 bases.

The chain has TRBV6-1 and TRBJ2-7; 7 positions match TRBD1. Germline lookup yields CDR1 MNHNS and CDR2 SASEGT. The CDR3 loop spans 13 amino acids. V dropped 6 bases and J dropped 2; count of bases not matched to a gene: 4. The CDR3 spells CASRNRGPYEQYF. The CDR3 DNA reads as TGTGCCAGCAGAAACAGGGGCCCCTACGAGCAGTACTTC.

The V gene is TRBV25-1, the J gene TRBJ2-1; TRBD2 matches at 7 bases. Germline V CDR1 and CDR2: MGHDK, SYGVNS. J lost 10 bases, V lost 1 base, and 10 bases had no gene match. The CDR3 is 15 amino acids. The CDR3 DNA is TGTGCCAGCAGTGAATCCAGCGGGACTTCACGGGAGCAGTTCTTC. Its protein product is CASSESSGTSREQFF.

The chain employs TRBV5-1 and TRBJ2-3; 10 bases match TRBD2. The CDR3 runs 17 residues. V lost 4 bases and J lost 3; bases outside the gene matches: 11. Germline assignment: CDR1 SGHRS and CDR2 YFSETQ. The CDR3 nucleotides read TGCGCCAGCAGCACGTCTACTAGCGGGACGGGAACAGATACGCAGTATTTT. Its protein is CASSTSTSGTGTDTQYF.

The V and J genes are TRBV5-8 and TRBJ1-5; D remains unclear. The V and J ends lost 2 bases and 3 bases respectively, with 9 bases between them. The germline CDR1 and CDR2 sequences are SGHTS and YDEGEE. The CDR3 consists of 14 residues. The CDR3: CASSFLHVNQPQHF. The CDR3 DNA follows: TGTGCCAGCAGCTTTTTACACGTCAATCAGCCCCAGCATTTT. The full variable domain, completed using reference TRBV5-8 and TRBJ1-5, is EAGVTQSPTHLIKTRGQQATLRCSPISGHTSVYWYQQALGLGLQFLLWYDEGEERNRGNFPPRFSGRQFPNYSSELNVNALELEDSALYLCASSFLHVNQPQHFGDGTRLSIL.

The V gene is TRBV28, the J gene TRBJ1-5; 8 positions agree with TRBD1. Trimming removed 8 bases from V and 6 bases from J; junction bases left unmatched: 3. Per the germline V gene, CDR1 is MDHEN and CDR2 is SYDVKM. This CDR3 has 12 amino acids. Written as DNA, the CDR3 is TGTGCCAGCTTCACAGGGGGTCAGCCCCAGCATTTT. Translated: CASFTGGQPQHF.

J is TRBJ1-2 and V is TRBV15; D is unresolved. Germline CDR1 reads LNHNV; CDR2 reads YYDKDF (reference sequence). The CDR3 totals 15 residues. The V end was cut by 0 bases, the J end by 5 bases, with 13 bases between. The CDR3 coding sequence is TGTGCCACCAGCAGAGATAACATCGCCCGATATGGCTACACCTTC. This codes for CATSRDNIARYGYTF. Full variable domain (rest looked up from reference TRBV15 and TRBJ1-2): DAMVIQNPRYQVTQFGKPVTLSCSQTLNHNVMYWYQQKSSQAPKLLFHYYDKDFNNEADTPDNFQSRRPNTSFCFLDIRSPGLGDTAMYLCATSRDNIARYGYTFGSGTRLTVV.

The rearrangement joins TRBV7-9 to TRBJ1-1; D gene uncertain. CDR3 size: 15 residues. Trimming removed 1 base at V and 6 bases at J, with 15 bases between. Germline loops: CDR1 SEHNR, CDR2 FQNEAQ (reference sequence). The CDR3 spells CASSLGDGPRAEAFF. The DNA for the CDR3 is TGTGCCAGCAGCTTAGGTGACGGCCCGCGGGCTGAAGCTTTCTTT.

This chain uses TRBV2 with TRBJ2-4, with D possibly called TRBD1 or TRBD2 (5 bases each). V lost 7 bases and J 1 base, leaving 8 bases between the germline ends. Per germline, CDR1 SNHLY and CDR2 FYNNEI. The CDR3 consists of 13 residues. The CDR3 spells CASNEGAKNIQYF. For the CDR3, the DNA is TGTGCCAGCAATGAGGGGGCCAAAAACATTCAGTACTTC.

The chain is built from TRBV9 and TRBJ2-3; 9 bases map to TRBD1. CDR3 size: 17 residues. V shed 4 bases, J shed 4 bases, and the junction held 13 bases outside the gene matches. Germline V gives CDR1 SGDLS, CDR2 YYNGEE. The CDR3 bases are TGTGCCAGCAGCCCCACCCACGGGACAGGGATGCCAGATACGCAGTATTTT. Its protein product is CASSPTHGTGMPDTQYF.

The chain links TRBV2 to TRBJ2-7; 7 nucleotides match TRBD1. Germline V CDR1 and CDR2: SNHLY, FYNNEI. The CDR3 extends over 19 amino acids. V trimming: 4 bases; J trimming: 0 bases; junction bases outside the gene matches: 18. CDR3 loop: CASSVSPLLFDRASYEQYF. Here the CDR3 DNA reads TGTGCCAGCAGTGTTTCCCCCCTCCTGTTCGACAGGGCCTCCTACGAGCAGTACTTC.

This clone was observed a handful of times. J is TRBJ2-7 and V is TRBV10-2; D gene ambiguous. This CDR3 region has 11 residues. The V end was cut by 6 bases, the J end by 4 bases, with 7 bases between. CDR1 WSHSY and CDR2 SAAADI come from the germline V gene. The CDR3 nucleotides are TGCGCCAGCAGGGGATCTTACGAGCAGTACTTC. Its protein product is CASRGSYEQYF.

The chain is built from TRBV6-1 and TRBJ1-5, with 7 bases that match TRBD1. Germline values: CDR1 MNHNS, CDR2 SASEGT. This CDR3 region has 14 residues. V was clipped by 6 bases and J by 4 bases; unmatched bases: 6. The chain's CDR3 is CASRPGTANQPQHF. CDR3 nucleotides: TGTGCCAGCAGGCCCGGGACAGCTAATCAGCCCCAGCATTTT.

The V gene is TRBV10-3, the J gene TRBJ1-2; TRBD1 matches at 9 bases. Trimming cost V 3 bases and J 8 bases; bases outside gene matches: 4. Germline CDR1 and CDR2: ENHRY and SYGVKD. The CDR3 runs 13 residues. CDR3 bases: TGTGCCATCAGTGAAAGGACAGGGGACGGCTACACCTTC. Protein: CAISERTGDGYTF.

The V and J genes are TRBV11-3 and TRBJ2-7; 12 bases are shared with TRBD2. Germline CDR1 SGHNT, CDR2 YENEEA. The CDR3 has 14 amino acids. Trimming took 9 bases from V and 6 from J; bases not matched to a gene: 9. CDR3 nucleotides: TGTGCCAGTGGACTAGCGGGACCGCGGGCCGAGCAGTACTTC. It encodes CASGLAGPRAEQYF.

The gene calls are TRBV5-4 and TRBJ2-1, with 7 nucleotides matching TRBD2. With 4 bases clipped from V and 4 bases from J, the junction kept 2 bases outside the gene matches. The CDR3 is 13 residues long. CDR1 and CDR2 (germline): SGHNT, YYREEE (reference sequence). CDR3 protein: CASSRDYYNEQFF. DNA of the CDR3: TGTGCCAGCAGCCGGGACTATTACAATGAGCAGTTCTTC.

This clone was observed a single time. This chain uses TRBV30 with TRBJ1-1; D is undetermined. Germline V CDR1 and CDR2: GTSNPN, SVGIG (reference sequence). V was shortened by 4 bases and J by 5 bases, with 8 bases between the two germline ends. This CDR3 is 11 amino acids long. CDR3 nucleotides: TGTGCCTGGACGCGGGTAACTGAAGCTTTCTTT. Its translation is CAWTRVTEAFF.